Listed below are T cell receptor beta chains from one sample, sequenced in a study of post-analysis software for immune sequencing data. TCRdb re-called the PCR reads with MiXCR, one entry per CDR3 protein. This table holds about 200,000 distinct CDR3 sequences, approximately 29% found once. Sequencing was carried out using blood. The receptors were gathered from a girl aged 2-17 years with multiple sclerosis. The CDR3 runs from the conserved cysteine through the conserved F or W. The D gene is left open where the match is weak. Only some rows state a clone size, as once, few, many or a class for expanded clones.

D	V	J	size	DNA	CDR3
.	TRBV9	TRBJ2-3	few	TGTGCCAGCAGCGTAGGTAGGGGGGGGAACACAGATACGCAGTATTTT	CASSVGRGGNTDTQYF
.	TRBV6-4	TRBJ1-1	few	TGTGCCAGCAGTGACAGAGTGGACACTGAAGCTTTCTTT	CASSDRVDTEAFF
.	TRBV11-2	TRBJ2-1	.	TGTGCCAGCAGTTTATACCGAAGGGGGTCAGGTTTGAGGGAACCCTACAATGAGCAGTTCTTC	CASSLYRRGSGLREPYNEQFF
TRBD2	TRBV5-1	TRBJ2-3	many	TGTGCCAGCAGCGGCGGACTAGCGGGAGTGGCAGATACGCAGTATTTT	CASSGGLAGVADTQYF
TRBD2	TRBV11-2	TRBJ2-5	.	TGTGCCAGCAGCTTAGGTCCAGCGGGGGTGGAGACCCAGTACTTC	CASSLGPAGVETQYF
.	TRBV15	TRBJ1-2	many	TGTGCCACCAGCCCCCGCCGGGACCCAGAATATGGCTACACCTTC	CATSPRRDPEYGYTF
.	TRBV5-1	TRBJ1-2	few	TGCGCCAGCAGCTTGGGGATCGGCGGCTACACCTTC	CASSLGIGGYTF
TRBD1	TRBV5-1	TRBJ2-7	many	TGCGCCAGCAGCCGGGACAGACCGGACTACGAGCAGTACTTC	CASSRDRPDYEQYF
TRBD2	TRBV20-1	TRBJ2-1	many	TGCAGTGCTCGAGCCGGGACTAGCGGGAACAATGAGCAGTTCTTC	CSARAGTSGNNEQFF
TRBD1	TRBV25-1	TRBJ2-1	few	TGTGCCAGCAGGTTGACAGGGGACGGTGAGCAGTTCTTC	CASRLTGDGEQFF
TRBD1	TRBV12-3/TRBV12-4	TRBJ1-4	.	TGTGCCAGCAGTCGGACAGGGCGGTATGAAAAACTGTTTTTT	CASSRTGRYEKLFF
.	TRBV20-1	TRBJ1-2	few	TGCAGTGCTAGTGTCAGGGTCAGCGATGGCTACACCTTC	CSASVRVSDGYTF
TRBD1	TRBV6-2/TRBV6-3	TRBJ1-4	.	TGTGCCAGCAGGTCCTCACACAGGGGGCTAACGGAAAAACTGTTTTTT	CASRSSHRGLTEKLFF
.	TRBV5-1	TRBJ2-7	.	TGCGCCAGCAGCATACGGACCCTCTACGAGCAGTACTTC	CASSIRTLYEQYF
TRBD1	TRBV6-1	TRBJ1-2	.	TGTGCCAGCAGCGACTACGGGACAGGGGATGGGAATGGCTACACCTTC	CASSDYGTGDGNGYTF